Listed below are T cell receptor beta chains from one sample, sequenced in a study of T cell clonotyping in hematopoietic cell transplantation. The repertoire was sequenced with immunoSEQ multiplex PCR; TCRdb's copy has only in-frame clones and lacks some. The profile shows about 45,000 clones, roughly 80% of them singletons. The sequencing here drew on peripheral blood mononuclear cells, taken before stem cell transplant. These receptors were obtained from a man aged 60 to 69 with myelodysplastic syndrome. Some clones in this sample may be carry-over from other donors' samples. CDR3s include the opening cysteine and the closing phenylalanine or tryptophan. The order of the fields is J gene, V gene, clone size, D gene, CDR3 protein, CDR3 DNA. A D gene is named only where the DNA matches it firmly. Rows give clone size only sometimes, using once, few, many, or a class for an expanded clone.

J gene: TRBJ1-4; V gene: TRBV10-3; clone size: .; D gene: .; CDR3 protein: CAISEWKATNEKLFF; CDR3 DNA: TGTGCCATCAGTGAGTGGAAGGCAACTAATGAAAAACTGTTTTTT
J gene: TRBJ2-3; V gene: TRBV6-1; clone size: once; D gene: .; CDR3 protein: CASSVSTDTQYF; CDR3 DNA: TGTGCCAGCAGTGTTAGCACAGATACGCAGTATTTT
J gene: TRBJ2-7; V gene: TRBV4-3; clone size: .; D gene: .; CDR3 protein: CASSQAARADYEQYF; CDR3 DNA: TGCGCCAGCAGCCAAGCAGCCAGGGCGGACTACGAGCAGTACTTC
J gene: TRBJ1-1; V gene: TRBV29-1; clone size: .; D gene: .; CDR3 protein: CSAANTEAFF; CDR3 DNA: TGCAGCGCGGCGAACACTGAAGCTTTCTTT
J gene: TRBJ1-5; V gene: TRBV4-2; clone size: .; D gene: .; CDR3 protein: CASRGTDSSNQPQHF; CDR3 DNA: TGTGCCAGCAGAGGAACGGACAGTAGCAATCAGCCCCAGCATTTT
J gene: TRBJ1-5; V gene: TRBV19; clone size: .; D gene: .; CDR3 protein: CASSGLRGNSNQPQHF; CDR3 DNA: TGTGCCAGTAGTGGGTTACGGGGCAATAGCAATCAGCCCCAGCATTTT
J gene: TRBJ2-3; V gene: TRBV7-9; clone size: .; D gene: .; CDR3 protein: CASSLSGVGDTQYF; CDR3 DNA: TGTGCCAGCAGCTTATCGGGGGTAGGAGATACGCAGTATTTT
J gene: TRBJ2-5; V gene: TRBV30; clone size: .; D gene: .; CDR3 protein: CAWSVTPKTQYF; CDR3 DNA: TGTGCCTGGAGTGTAACCCCGAAGACCCAGTACTTC
J gene: TRBJ1-1; V gene: TRBV6-5; clone size: .; D gene: .; CDR3 protein: CASSYAHLNTEAFF; CDR3 DNA: TGTGCCAGCAGTTACGCTCACCTTAACACTGAAGCTTTCTTT
J gene: TRBJ2-7; V gene: TRBV7-2; clone size: few; D gene: .; CDR3 protein: CASSLTGYEQYF; CDR3 DNA: TGTGCCAGCAGCTTAACAGGGTACGAGCAGTACTTC
J gene: TRBJ2-7; V gene: TRBV11-2; clone size: .; D gene: .; CDR3 protein: CASSRRDTFYEQYF; CDR3 DNA: TGTGCCAGCAGCCGGCGGGACACTTTCTACGAGCAGTACTTC
J gene: TRBJ2-7; V gene: TRBV10-3; clone size: .; D gene: TRBD2; CDR3 protein: CAISAGLAGASSYEQYF; CDR3 DNA: TGTGCCATCAGTGCGGGACTAGCGGGGGCAAGCTCCTACGAGCAGTACTTC
J gene: TRBJ2-3; V gene: TRBV11-3; clone size: .; D gene: .; CDR3 protein: CASSLSGGTDTQYF; CDR3 DNA: TGTGCCAGCAGCCTCTCGGGTGGGACAGATACGCAGTATTTT
J gene: TRBJ1-2; V gene: TRBV9; clone size: few; D gene: TRBD1; CDR3 protein: CASSGGTGGDHGYTF; CDR3 DNA: TGTGCCAGCAGCGGAGGGACAGGGGGCGATCATGGCTACACCTTC